Below are 18 T cell receptor beta chains sequenced from a single sample in a study of somatic mutations in cytotoxic T cells in rheumatoid arthritis. Only in-frame clones appear in the TCRdb table, and some are missing; sequencing was by immunoSEQ multiplex PCR. The top ten clones hold approximately 9.4% of a sample with 25,000 to 30,000 clones, around 87% of them seen once. The sample was CD8+ T cells sorted from blood. The receptors originated from an adult with rheumatoid arthritis.

This chain connects TRBV7-9 to TRBJ2-1; 12 positions agree with TRBD2. The CDR3 is 15 residues long. The junction had 3 bases not matched to a gene; V was cut back by 2 bases and J by 7 bases. Germline V gene data show CDR1 as SEHNR and CDR2 as FQNEAQ (reference sequence). DNA for the CDR3: TGTGCCAGCAGCTTACTAGCGGGAGGGCCGAATGAGCAGTTCTTC. Residues: CASSLLAGGPNEQFF.

This clone was seen just once. The chain joins TRBV7-2 to TRBJ2-2; 8 nucleotides match TRBD2. Germline lookup yields CDR1 SGHTA and CDR2 FQGNSA. V shed 3 bases, J shed 6 bases, and the junction held 6 bases outside the gene matches. The CDR3 spans 15 residues. CDR3 nucleotide sequence: TGTGCCAGCAGCTTGACCGGGGGGGCGGCCGGGGAGCTGTTTTTT. Its protein product is CASSLTGGAAGELFF. The variable domain in full, with the rest retrieved from reference TRBV7-2 and TRBJ2-2, is GAGVSQSPSNKVTEKGKDVELRCDPISGHTALYWYRQSLGQGLEFLIYFQGNSAPDKSGLPSDRFSAERTGGSVSTLTIQRTQQEDSAVYLCASSLTGGAAGELFFGEGSRLTVL.

This chain connects TRBV18 to TRBJ2-7; the D gene is possibly TRBD1 (5 bases). The V gene lost 2 bases and the J gene lost 5 bases, with 13 bases spanning the gap. CDR3 length: 14 amino acids. Germline CDR1 is KGHSH and CDR2 is LQKENI. The CDR3 spells CASSPLGHSDEQYF. DNA for the CDR3: TGTGCCAGCTCACCATTGGGGCACTCGGACGAGCAGTACTTC.

This chain joins TRBV10-3 and TRBJ2-1; D is uncertain. Germline CDR1 and CDR2: ENHRY and SYGVKD. CDR3 length: 16 amino acids. The V gene lost 2 bases and the J gene lost 1 base, with 12 bases spanning the gap. Here the CDR3 reads CAISELQMLSYNEQFF. The DNA of the CDR3 is TGTGCCATCAGTGAGCTCCAGATGCTATCCTACAATGAGCAGTTCTTC.

V and J are TRBV30 and TRBJ2-1; 9 bases align to TRBD1. The germline V gene encodes CDR1 GTSNPN and CDR2 SVGIG (reference sequence). The ends lost 2 bases at V and 6 bases at J; junction bases unmatched: 8. The CDR3 loop spans 15 amino acids. DNA of the CDR3: TGTGCCTGGAGTACCGGGACAGGGCTGGGCAATGAGCAGTTCTTC. Translated: CAWSTGTGLGNEQFF.

This chain connects TRBV2 to TRBJ2-3; D call uncertain. The V end lost 4 bases, the J end lost 6 bases, and 8 bases lay between the germline ends. This CDR3 has 12 residues. Per the germline V gene, CDR1 is SNHLY and CDR2 is FYNNEI. CDR3 DNA: TGTGCCAGCAGTGGCTCCGGGGATACGCAGTATTTT. Its protein product is CASSGSGDTQYF.

V usage is TRBV28 and J usage is TRBJ2-3, with D tentatively TRBD2 (5 bases). The germline V and J ends were trimmed by 6 bases and 0 bases, with 10 bases remaining between them. Per the germline V gene, CDR1 is MDHEN and CDR2 is SYDVKM. This CDR3 region has 14 residues. The CDR3 DNA is TGTGCCAGCAGCCACGCGGGTAGCACAGATACGCAGTATTTT. Encoded protein: CASSHAGSTDTQYF. Variable domain in full (rest from reference TRBV28 and TRBJ2-3): DVKVTQSSRYLVKRTGEKVFLECVQDMDHENMFWYRQDPGLGLRLIYFSYDVKMKEKGDIPEGYSVSREKKERFSLILESASTNQTSMYLCASSHAGSTDTQYFGPGTRLTVL.

The rearrangement links TRBV5-4 to TRBJ1-4; TRBD1 agrees at 7 bases. CDR1 and CDR2 (germline): SGHNT, YYREEE (reference sequence). Trimming removed 4 bases from V and 8 bases from J; junction bases left unmatched: 14. CDR3 length equals 16 residues. The CDR3 DNA sequence: TGTGCCAGCAGCCAGGGGACAGCCAGAACTGAAGAAAAACTGTTTTTT. Protein sequence: CASSQGTARTEEKLFF.

This rearrangement joins TRBV29-1 to TRBJ2-3, with D unclear. This CDR3 has 14 residues. V was clipped by 5 bases and J by 2 bases, with 14 bases between them. Germline lookup yields CDR1 SQVTM and CDR2 ANQGSEA. The CDR3, as DNA: TGCAGCGTTCTCCCCTTCAAACACACAGATACGCAGTATTTT. It encodes CSVLPFKHTDTQYF.

This clone was seen only a few times. This chain connects TRBV27 to TRBJ2-7, with D maybe TRBD1 (5 bases). Per germline, CDR1 MNHEY and CDR2 SMNVEV (reference sequence). Trimming removed 5 bases from V and 7 bases from J, with 12 bases in between. The CDR3 is 12 amino acids. CDR3 amino acids: CASSPGFGEQYF. The CDR3 nucleotides read TGTGCCAGCAGTCCAGGGTTTGGAGAGCAGTACTTC.

This clone has just one count. The J gene is TRBJ2-5, the V gene TRBV19; D is unresolved. The CDR3 contains 15 residues. V gave up 0 bases and J gave up 4 bases, with 12 bases separating them. Germline loops: CDR1 LNHDA, CDR2 SQIVND (reference sequence). CDR3 sequence (DNA): TGTGCCAGTAGTATAGACCCGACGGGTTTAGAGACCCAGTACTTC. Its translation: CASSIDPTGLETQYF.

The chain joins TRBV28 to TRBJ1-4; a possible D gene is TRBD1 (5 bases). Per the germline V gene, CDR1 is MDHEN and CDR2 is SYDVKM. The CDR3 consists of 14 residues. The V and J ends lost 6 bases and 3 bases respectively, with 11 bases between them. The DNA for the CDR3 is TGTGCCAGCAGAGAGACAGAACCTAATGAAAAACTGTTTTTT. This encodes CASRETEPNEKLFF. The full variable domain, its missing parts supplied by reference TRBV28 and TRBJ1-4, is DVKVTQSSRYLVKRTGEKVFLECVQDMDHENMFWYRQDPGLGLRLIYFSYDVKMKEKGDIPEGYSVSREKKERFSLILESASTNQTSMYLCASRETEPNEKLFFGSGTQLSVL.

The V call is TRBV9, the J call TRBJ1-4, with D tentatively TRBD1 (6 bases). The CDR3 has 14 residues. The V end was cut by 3 bases, the J end by 5 bases, with 11 bases between. Germline V gene lookup returns CDR1 SGDLS and CDR2 YYNGEE. As DNA, the CDR3 is TGTGCCAGCAGCGAGGGGGGGCGAAATGAAAAACTGTTTTTT. It encodes CASSEGGRNEKLFF.

This clone was counted a single time. The gene calls are TRBV7-9 and TRBJ2-7; tentatively, D is TRBD1 or TRBD2 (6 bases each). The CDR3 runs to 15 residues. Deletions cut 3 bases from V and 2 bases from J, with 14 bases between. CDR1 SEHNR and CDR2 FQNEAQ come from the germline V gene (reference sequence). The CDR3 sequence is CASSFKGGLPYEQYF. As DNA, the CDR3 is TGTGCCAGCAGCTTCAAGGGGGGCCTGCCCTACGAGCAGTACTTC.

The chain combines TRBV4-1 with TRBJ2-2, with D unclear. From germline, CDR1 is MGHRA and CDR2 YSYEKL. The V end lost 1 base, the J end lost 1 base, and 4 bases lay between the germline ends. CDR3 length equals 14 residues. The CDR3 nucleotides are TGCGCCAGCAGCCAAGCCGAGAACACCGGGGAGCTGTTTTTT. Protein: CASSQAENTGELFF.

V gene TRBV10-3 combines with J gene TRBJ2-3; perhaps TRBD2 as D (6 bases). The V end was cut by 4 bases, the J end by 4 bases, with 12 bases between. Looked up from germline, CDR1 is ENHRY and CDR2 is SYGVKD. CDR3 length equals 14 residues. The CDR3 DNA reads TGTGCCATCAGTGCCTCCTGGGGGGCAGATACGCAGTATTTT. Its translation: CAISASWGADTQYF.

CDR3 loop: CASSQQGGTNEKLFF. In DNA, the CDR3 is TGTGCCAGCAGTCAACAGGGCGGAACTAATGAAAAACTGTTTTTT. V and J are TRBV7-9 and TRBJ1-4; weak D call: TRBD1 (6 bases). Germline V CDR1 and CDR2: SEHNR, FQNEAQ (reference sequence). The CDR3 sequence is 15 residues long. Trimming left V 6 bases short and J 1 base short, with 12 bases between.

The V gene is TRBV5-1, the J gene TRBJ1-2; D is unresolved. Germline V CDR1 and CDR2: SGHRS, YFSETQ. Trimming took 0 bases from V and 0 from J, leaving 6 bases between them. This CDR3 has 14 amino acids. The CDR3 DNA reads as TGCGCCAGCAGCTTGGTCTCAGCTAACTATGGCTACACCTTC. Amino acids: CASSLVSANYGYTF. The whole variable domain, remainder taken from reference TRBV5-1 and TRBJ1-2, is KAGVTQTPRYLIKTRGQQVTLSCSPISGHRSVSWYQQTPGQGLQFLFEYFSETQRNKGNFPGRFSGRQFSNSRSEMNVSTLELGDSALYLCASSLVSANYGYTFGSGTRLTVV.